Listed below are T cell receptor beta chains from one sample, sequenced in a study of cytomegalovirus exposure and HLA in healthy donors. The method was immunoSEQ multiplex PCR; TCRdb's version includes in-frame clones alone and lacks a portion of them. This sample carries 140,000 to 150,000 clones, nearly 10% of them seen once, and the ten largest clones take about 1.9%. Sequenced: PBMCs. The receptor source for this set is a man aged 45-60 years in good health and CMV-seronegative. Each CDR3 is given with its conserved first and last residue. The order of the fields is CDR3 length, J gene, clone size, D gene, V gene, CDR3 DNA, CDR3 protein. A D gene is named only where the DNA matches it firmly. Clone size is shown for a subset of rows, as once, few, many or a class of expanded clone.

15	TRBJ1-1	-	-	TRBV6-1	TGTGCCAGCAGTGAAGGCATGCGGTGGCAGCCCGAAGCTTTCTTT	CASSEGMRWQPEAFF
16	TRBJ2-3	-	-	TRBV9	TGTGCCAGCAGCGTAGCGCCTAGTGAGGGAACAGATACGCAGTATTTT	CASSVAPSEGTDTQYF
14	TRBJ1-1	few	-	TRBV30	TGTGCCTGGAGTGGTTACAGGGCCGGCGGTGAAGCTTTCTTT	CAWSGYRAGGEAFF
14	TRBJ2-7	few	-	TRBV2	TGTGCCAGCATTGGGGAGACATATGGGGAGGAGCAGTACTTC	CASIGETYGEEQYF
16	TRBJ2-3	few	TRBD1	TRBV13	TGTGCCAGCAGCTTAGGACCGGGACAGTTCACAGATACGCAGTATTTT	CASSLGPGQFTDTQYF
16	TRBJ2-3	-	TRBD1	TRBV5-5	TGTGCCAGCAGCCGTACAGGGGGCGCAGCAACAGATACGCAGTATTTT	CASSRTGGAATDTQYF
12	TRBJ2-7	few	TRBD1	TRBV29-1	TGCAGCGTTTTAGGACAGGGGAATCGGCAGTACTTC	CSVLGQGNRQYF
17	TRBJ1-2	few	-	TRBV19	TGTGCCAGTAGTATAGAGGGGCCTTTCCAGGGGACCCATGGCTACACCTTC	CASSIEGPFQGTHGYTF
13	TRBJ1-5	few	TRBD1	TRBV7-3	TGTGCCAGCAGCTTCGACAGGGAACAGCCCCAGCATTTT	CASSFDREQPQHF
13	TRBJ1-1	-	-	TRBV30	TGTGCCTGGAGTATTCAGGAGAACACTGAAGCTTTCTTT	CAWSIQENTEAFF
14	TRBJ2-7	-	TRBD2	TRBV7-2	TGTGCCAGCAGCTTGGGACTAGCAGCCTACGAGCAGTACTTC	CASSLGLAAYEQYF
14	TRBJ1-2	-	TRBD1	TRBV10-2	TGCGCCAGCAGTGAGTCGCAGGGGGCGCGTGGCTACACCTTC	CASSESQGARGYTF
13	TRBJ1-2	-	TRBD1	TRBV6-1	TGTGCCAGCAGTGAGGACAGGGGTTATGGCTACACCTTC	CASSEDRGYGYTF
15	TRBJ2-1	-	-	TRBV9	TGTGCCAGCAGCGTAGAACTGAGCTCCTACAATGAGCAGTTCTTC	CASSVELSSYNEQFF
15	TRBJ2-7	-	-	TRBV11-3	TGTGCCAGCAGCTTAGGGATCGTGGGGCTTAACGAGCAGTACTTC	CASSLGIVGLNEQYF
15	TRBJ2-5	few	TRBD1	TRBV5-8	TGTGCCAGCAGCTTGTGGACAGGGGGCTTAGAGACCCAGTACTTC	CASSLWTGGLETQYF
14	TRBJ2-7	few	-	TRBV27	TGTGCCAGCAGTCCACGGGAAAAAGCCTACGAGCAGTACTTC	CASSPREKAYEQYF
16	TRBJ2-1	-	TRBD1	TRBV18	TGTGCCAGCTCACCACCACGGGACAGGGGAGGCGATGAGCAGTTCTTC	CASSPPRDRGGDEQFF
16	TRBJ2-7	few	TRBD2	TRBV28	TGTGCCAGCGGATCTCAACTAGCGGGTCAAGGGCTCGAGCAGTACTTC	CASGSQLAGQGLEQYF
15	TRBJ1-6	few	TRBD1	TRBV30	TGTGCCTGGAGTGTAAAGGGGGCCACCGGATCACCCCTCCACTTT	CAWSVKGATGSPLHF
13	TRBJ1-1	few	-	TRBV7-9	TGTGCCAGCAGCCGTACAGCATCCACTGAAGCTTTCTTT	CASSRTASTEAFF
14	TRBJ1-2	few	-	TRBV7-3	TGTGCCAGCAGCTTAACGTTAGTAGACTATGGCTACACCTTC	CASSLTLVDYGYTF
15	TRBJ2-4	few	-	TRBV30	TGTGCCTGGAGTCTCCACGAGGGCCTAGGAAACATTCAGTACTTC	CAWSLHEGLGNIQYF
17	TRBJ1-2	few	-	TRBV28	TGTGCCAGCAGTTTGGGCGCGGTCGGACAAACTAACTATGGCTACACCTTC	CASSLGAVGQTNYGYTF
15	TRBJ1-3	few	TRBD1	TRBV6-5	TGTGCCAGCAGCAGACAGGGGGCGGCTGGAAACACCATATATTTT	CASSRQGAAGNTIYF
14	TRBJ1-4	few	-	TRBV30	TGTGCCTGGAGTCTACAGGTGATTAATGAAAAACTGTTTTTT	CAWSLQVINEKLFF
13	TRBJ1-2	few	TRBD1	TRBV30	TGTGCCTGGTGTACCGGGACAGGGCAACGCTACACCTTC	CAWCTGTGQRYTF
14	TRBJ2-7	few	TRBD1	TRBV6-6	TGTGCCAGCAGTCACGGGACAGGGGGCTACGAGCAGTACTTC	CASSHGTGGYEQYF
16	TRBJ1-3	few	-	TRBV7-2	TGTGCCAGCAGCTTAGGGGGACATGGAACTGGAAACACCATATATTTT	CASSLGGHGTGNTIYF
15	TRBJ2-7	few	-	TRBV6-5	TGTGCCAGCAGTTCAGGGCTAGCGCGCGCCTACGAGCAGTACTTC	CASSSGLARAYEQYF
14	TRBJ2-7	few	-	TRBV19	TGTGCCAGTAGTAGACATCAGGGGGGAAACGAGCAGTACTTC	CASSRHQGGNEQYF